The clone carrying this T cell receptor beta chain was counted a single time. This sample stems from a study of T cell responses to AZD1222 COVID-19 vaccine. CDR1 is SGDLS, CDR2 YYNGEE, per germline. Germline trimming cut 0 bases from V and 5 bases from J; bases unmatched to any gene: 4. The CDR3 length is 14 residues. Clones were read by immunoSEQ multiplex PCR, and TCRdb kept only the in-frame ones, dropping some. The data hold approximately 46,000 clones, with about three quarters observed a single time. The gene calls are TRBV9 and TRBJ2-5; 7 bases line up with TRBD1. The specimen was peripheral blood, collected on day 0 of AZD1222 vaccination. This TCR was sampled from an adult in good health. CDR3 nucleotide sequence: TGTGCCAGCAGCGTAGGACAGGGAAGGGAGACCCAGTACTTC. Its translation is CASSVGQGRETQYF.